These T cell receptor beta chains were read from a single sample in a study of cytomegalovirus exposure and HLA in healthy donors. Data came from immunoSEQ multiplex PCR; TCRdb stores just in-frame clones and leaves some out. The table lists approximately 100,000 clones, more than 75% of them singletons. Material for sequencing was PBMCs. The source of these receptors is a man aged 25 to 45 in good health and CMV-seropositive. Each CDR3 is given with its conserved first and last residue. Each record gives: J gene, clone size, V gene, D gene, CDR3 DNA, CDR3 protein. The D gene is left open where the match is weak. Clone size is shown for a subset of rows, as once, few, many or a class of expanded clone.

TRBJ2-3 | . | TRBV28 | TRBD1 | TGTGCCAGCAGTTTATCGACCGGACAGGCCCCAGATACGCAGTATTTT | CASSLSTGQAPDTQYF
TRBJ2-7 | . | TRBV28 | TRBD2 | TGTGCCAGCAAGACAGGACTAGCGGGATACGAGCAGTACTTC | CASKTGLAGYEQYF
TRBJ1-2 | . | TRBV28 | TRBD1 | TGTGCCAGCAGTTTAGGGACAGTCTATGGCTACACCTTC | CASSLGTVYGYTF
TRBJ1-5 | . | TRBV19 | . | TGTGCCAGTAGTTCGTTTAATAGCAATCAGCCCCAGCATTTT | CASSSFNSNQPQHF
TRBJ1-1 | . | TRBV28 | . | TGTGCCAGCAGCTCCCCGGCGCAGGGATGGCACACTGAAGCTTTCTTT | CASSSPAQGWHTEAFF
TRBJ2-2 | . | TRBV18 | TRBD1 | TGTGCCAGCTCCGCCGGACAGGGAAACACCGGGGAGCTGTTTTTT | CASSAGQGNTGELFF
TRBJ1-1 | . | TRBV30 | . | TGTGCCTGGAGACCCCCAAGGACTAGGGCCACTGAAGCTTTCTTT | CAWRPPRTRATEAFF
TRBJ2-1 | . | TRBV27 | . | TGTGCCAGCAGGTTCTACAGGGCCAATGAGCAGTTCTTC | CASRFYRANEQFF
TRBJ2-1 | . | TRBV7-2 | TRBD2 | TGTGCCAGCAGCTGGCAGGGGGTCGGGACTAGCGGGAGAGTGGATGAGCAGTTCTTC | CASSWQGVGTSGRVDEQFF
TRBJ1-3 | . | TRBV11-2 | . | TGTGCCAGCAGCCCTACAGGAATCTCTGGAAACACCATATATTTT | CASSPTGISGNTIYF
TRBJ2-7 | few | TRBV4-1 | TRBD2 | TGCGCCAGCAGCCAAGCGGACTTTAGCGGGAATTTCTACGAGCAGTACTTC | CASSQADFSGNFYEQYF
TRBJ1-5 | . | TRBV4-1 | . | TGCGCCAGCAGCCAACCTTCTGCGGATCTCACTCAGCCCCAGCATTTT | CASSQPSADLTQPQHF
TRBJ1-4 | . | TRBV7-9 | TRBD1 | TGTGCCAGCAGCTGGGACAGAACTGAAAAACTGTTTTTT | CASSWDRTEKLFF
TRBJ1-5 | . | TRBV28 | . | TGTGCCAGCAGTGCCCTTTTGGGGGAGGGCAATCAGCCCCAGCATTTT | CASSALLGEGNQPQHF
TRBJ1-1 | . | TRBV28 | . | TGTGCCAGCACAACTCCTGGGGCAGGGGCGAACACTGAAGCTTTCTTT | CASTTPGAGANTEAFF
TRBJ2-1 | . | TRBV7-6 | TRBD2 | TGTGCCAGCAGCCGAGGGACTAGCGGCCCGGGGGAGCAGTTCTTC | CASSRGTSGPGEQFF
TRBJ2-1 | . | TRBV29-1 | . | TGCAGCGTAGCAATACTAGCTGGAGCTCCCGATGAGCAGTTCTTC | CSVAILAGAPDEQFF
TRBJ2-1 | . | TRBV5-1 | TRBD1 | TGCGCCAGCAGCCATACAGGGGGCGATGAGCAGTTCTTC | CASSHTGGDEQFF
TRBJ1-2 | . | TRBV5-1 | . | TGCGCCAGCAGCTTGTCGCTCCAGGGGCCTGGCTACACCTTC | CASSLSLQGPGYTF
TRBJ1-1 | . | TRBV7-9 | . | TGTTCCAGCAGCCGTTCGAACACTGAAGCTTTCTTT | CSSSRSNTEAFF
TRBJ2-7 | . | TRBV30 | . | TGTGCCTGGAGTCCGGCTAGCGTGTCCTACGAGCAGTACTTC | CAWSPASVSYEQYF
TRBJ2-2 | . | TRBV4-2 | . | TGTGCCAGCAGCCAAGAGTTCACTGCGCGGAACACCGGGGAGCTGTTTTTT | CASSQEFTARNTGELFF
TRBJ1-3 | once | TRBV25-1 | . | TGTGCCAGCAGTGTCTCACGACAGGCCAGCTCTGGAAACACCATATATTTT | CASSVSRQASSGNTIYF
TRBJ2-7 | once | TRBV2 | TRBD2 | TGTGCCAGCAGTACGGGAGGTTTCACCTCGGACGAGCAGTACTTC | CASSTGGFTSDEQYF
TRBJ2-7 | . | TRBV27 | . | TGTGCCAGCAGTTTAAGTTCAGGGTGGTACGAGCAGTACTTC | CASSLSSGWYEQYF
TRBJ2-7 | . | TRBV29-1 | TRBD2 | TGCAGCGTTGGGGACTACAGCTACGAGCAGTACTTC | CSVGDYSYEQYF
TRBJ2-2 | . | TRBV28 | . | TGTGCCAGCAGTTTATCGCTCGGGTTTGTGGGAGTGGTCACCGGGGAGCTGTTTTTT | CASSLSLGFVGVVTGELFF
TRBJ2-7 | . | TRBV10-3 | TRBD1 | TGTGCCATCAGTGGACAGGGCAACGAGCAGTACTTC | CAISGQGNEQYF
TRBJ2-5 | once | TRBV28 | TRBD1 | TGTGCCAGCAGTTCGGGACAGTTAGAAGAGACCCAGTACTTC | CASSSGQLEETQYF
TRBJ2-7 | . | TRBV4-1 | TRBD1 | TGCGCCAGCAGCCATGCAGGGGGCGGCGAGCAGTACTTC | CASSHAGGGEQYF
TRBJ2-1 | medium-sized | TRBV19 | . | TGTGCCAGTAGTCCATGGACAGATTACAATGAGCAGTTCTTC | CASSPWTDYNEQFF
TRBJ2-1 | . | TRBV11-2 | TRBD2 | TGTGCCAGCACCACCCTCCGAGGGGCGGGAGACTACAATGAGCAGTTCTTC | CASTTLRGAGDYNEQFF
TRBJ1-3 | few | TRBV5-4 | . | TGTGCCAGCAGACCGGGGGATAGCTCTGGAAACACCATATATTTT | CASRPGDSSGNTIYF
TRBJ2-3 | once | TRBV4-2 | TRBD1 | TGTGCCAGCAGCCAAGATTTGGCCGGCAGGGGGCGACTTTTGACAGATACGCAGTATTTT | CASSQDLAGRGRLLTDTQYF
TRBJ1-2 | . | TRBV11-2 | . | TGTGCCAGCAGCTCCGGGGGGACTTCCTATGGCTACACCTTC | CASSSGGTSYGYTF
TRBJ2-2 | . | TRBV10-3 | TRBD1 | TGTGCCATCACCAACCGGGACAGCGTGGGGACCGGGGAGCTGTTTTTT | CAITNRDSVGTGELFF
TRBJ2-7 | . | TRBV5-6 | . | TGTGCCAGCAGCCCATTTCAGGGACTTGGCCTCTACGAGCAGTACTTC | CASSPFQGLGLYEQYF
TRBJ2-5 | once | TRBV7-9 | . | TGTGCCAGCAGCAGGCCCCAGGGGATGGGGGAGACCCAGTACTTC | CASSRPQGMGETQYF
TRBJ1-1 | . | TRBV5-1 | . | TGCGCCAGCACACAGGGACCCATGAACACTGAAGCTTTCTTT | CASTQGPMNTEAFF
TRBJ2-3 | once | TRBV7-9 | . | TGTGCCAGCAGCCAAAACAGGGAAGCGGCAGATACGCAGTATTTT | CASSQNREAADTQYF
TRBJ1-5 | . | TRBV28 | . | TGTGCCAGCAGTTTATTTGGACACGTCCATCAGCCCCAGCATTTT | CASSLFGHVHQPQHF
TRBJ2-3 | . | TRBV6-1 | . | TGTGCCAGCAGTGAAACATCTAGCACAGATACGCAGTATTTT | CASSETSSTDTQYF
TRBJ2-3 | . | TRBV2 | TRBD2 | TGTGCGTCGACTAGCGGGAGCACAGATACGCAGTATTTT | CASTSGSTDTQYF
TRBJ1-5 | once | TRBV4-1 | TRBD1 | TGCGCCAGCAGCCAAACAGGGGGCACCAATCAGCCCCAGCATTTT | CASSQTGGTNQPQHF
TRBJ2-2 | . | TRBV7-9 | . | TGTGCCAGCAGGTCGGGCACCGGGGAGCTGTTTTTT | CASRSGTGELFF
TRBJ2-5 | . | TRBV6-5 | TRBD2 | TGTGCCAGCAGTTACACGGGACTAGCGCCTGGTGGGACCCAGTACTTC | CASSYTGLAPGGTQYF
TRBJ1-2 | . | TRBV18 | TRBD1 | TGTGCCAGCTCACTCGGGGACAGGGGGCCATCTAACTATGGCTACACCTTC | CASSLGDRGPSNYGYTF
TRBJ2-4 | . | TRBV5-6 | . | TGTGCCAGCAGAAGTCCGGGTGCCAAAAACATTCAGTACTTC | CASRSPGAKNIQYF
TRBJ2-2 | . | TRBV7-9 | . | TGTGCCAGCAAACGGGGGGCCAACACCGGGGAGCTGTTTTTT | CASKRGANTGELFF
TRBJ2-7 | . | TRBV4-1 | . | TGCGCCAGCAGCCAAGTTATTTCCGTCTACGAGCAGTACTTC | CASSQVISVYEQYF
TRBJ1-3 | . | TRBV28 | . | TGTGCCAGCAGAGTGGAACTCGGGTCCTCTGGAAACACCATATATTTT | CASRVELGSSGNTIYF
TRBJ1-2 | . | TRBV25-1 | . | TGTGCCAGCAGTCCACGGGACACCTACTATGGCTACACCTTC | CASSPRDTYYGYTF
TRBJ2-1 | . | TRBV27 | TRBD1 | TGTGCCATCCAAGCCTCCGGGACAGGGGGCCTCAATGAGCAGTTCTTC | CAIQASGTGGLNEQFF